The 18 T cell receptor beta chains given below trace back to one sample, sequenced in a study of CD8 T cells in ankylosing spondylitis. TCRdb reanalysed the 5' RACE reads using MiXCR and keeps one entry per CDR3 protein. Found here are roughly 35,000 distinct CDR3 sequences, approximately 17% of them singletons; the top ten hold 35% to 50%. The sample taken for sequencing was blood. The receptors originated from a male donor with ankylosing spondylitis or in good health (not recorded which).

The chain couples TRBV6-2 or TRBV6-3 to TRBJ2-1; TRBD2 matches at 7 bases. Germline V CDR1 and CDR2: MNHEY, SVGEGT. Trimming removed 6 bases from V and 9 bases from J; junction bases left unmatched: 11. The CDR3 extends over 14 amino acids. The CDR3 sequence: CASSWGVLAAEQFF. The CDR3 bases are TGTGCCAGCAGCTGGGGGGTGCTAGCGGCTGAGCAGTTCTTC.

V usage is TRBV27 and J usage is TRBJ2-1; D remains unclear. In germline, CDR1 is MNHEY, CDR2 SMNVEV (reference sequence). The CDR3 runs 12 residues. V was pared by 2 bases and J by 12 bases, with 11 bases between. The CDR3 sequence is CASSLHGRRQFF. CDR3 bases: TGTGCCAGCAGTTTACACGGGCGGCGGCAGTTCTTC.

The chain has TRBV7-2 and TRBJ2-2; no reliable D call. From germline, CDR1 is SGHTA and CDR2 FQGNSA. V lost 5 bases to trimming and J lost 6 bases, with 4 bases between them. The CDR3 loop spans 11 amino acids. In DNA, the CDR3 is TGTGCCAGCAGCCCAGCCGGGGAGCTGTTTTTT. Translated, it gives CASSPAGELFF. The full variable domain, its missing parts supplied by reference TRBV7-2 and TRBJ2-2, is GAGVSQSPSNKVTEKGKDVELRCDPISGHTALYWYRQSLGQGLEFLIYFQGNSAPDKSGLPSDRFSAERTGGSVSTLTIQRTQQEDSAVYLCASSPAGELFFGEGSRLTVL.

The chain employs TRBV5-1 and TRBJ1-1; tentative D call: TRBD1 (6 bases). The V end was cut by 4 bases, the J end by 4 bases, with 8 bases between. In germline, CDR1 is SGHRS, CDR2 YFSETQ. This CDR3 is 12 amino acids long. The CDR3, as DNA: TGCGCCAGCAGCAGGACAGCCACTGAAGCTTTCTTT. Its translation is CASSRTATEAFF.

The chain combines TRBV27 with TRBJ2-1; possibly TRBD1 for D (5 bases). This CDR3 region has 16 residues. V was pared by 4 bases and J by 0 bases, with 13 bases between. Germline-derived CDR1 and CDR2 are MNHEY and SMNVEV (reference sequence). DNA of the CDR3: TGTGCCAGCAGTTCAGGGATTTTGAGCTCCTACAATGAGCAGTTCTTC. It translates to CASSSGILSSYNEQFF.

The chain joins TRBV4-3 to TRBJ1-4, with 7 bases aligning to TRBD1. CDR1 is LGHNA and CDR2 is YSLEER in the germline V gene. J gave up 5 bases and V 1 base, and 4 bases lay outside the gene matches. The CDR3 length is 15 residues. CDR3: CASSQVTGENEKLFF. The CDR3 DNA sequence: TGCGCCAGCAGCCAAGTAACAGGGGAGAATGAAAAACTGTTTTTT.

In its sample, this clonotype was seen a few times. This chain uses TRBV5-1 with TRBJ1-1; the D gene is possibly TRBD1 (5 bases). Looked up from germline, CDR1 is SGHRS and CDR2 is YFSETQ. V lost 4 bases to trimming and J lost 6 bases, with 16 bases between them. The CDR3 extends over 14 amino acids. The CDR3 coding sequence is TGCGCCAGCAGCCTGACAGTCGTCCGCGCTGAAGCTTTCTTT. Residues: CASSLTVVRAEAFF.

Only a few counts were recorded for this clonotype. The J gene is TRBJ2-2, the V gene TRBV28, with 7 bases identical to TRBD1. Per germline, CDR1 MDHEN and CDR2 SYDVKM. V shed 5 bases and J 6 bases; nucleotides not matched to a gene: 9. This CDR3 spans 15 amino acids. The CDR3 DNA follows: TGTGCCAGCAGTCTGCAGACAGGGAAGGCCGGGGAGCTGTTTTTT. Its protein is CASSLQTGKAGELFF.

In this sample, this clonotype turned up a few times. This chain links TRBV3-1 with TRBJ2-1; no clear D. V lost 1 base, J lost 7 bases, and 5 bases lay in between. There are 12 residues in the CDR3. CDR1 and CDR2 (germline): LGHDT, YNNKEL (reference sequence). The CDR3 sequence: CASSQVGNEQFF. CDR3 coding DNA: TGTGCCAGCAGCCAAGTGGGGAATGAGCAGTTCTTC.

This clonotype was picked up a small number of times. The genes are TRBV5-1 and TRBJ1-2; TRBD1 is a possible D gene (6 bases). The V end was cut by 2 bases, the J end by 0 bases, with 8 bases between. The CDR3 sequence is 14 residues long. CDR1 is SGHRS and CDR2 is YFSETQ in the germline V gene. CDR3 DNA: TGCGCCAGCAGCTTCCGGGACACTAACTATGGCTACACCTTC. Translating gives CASSFRDTNYGYTF.

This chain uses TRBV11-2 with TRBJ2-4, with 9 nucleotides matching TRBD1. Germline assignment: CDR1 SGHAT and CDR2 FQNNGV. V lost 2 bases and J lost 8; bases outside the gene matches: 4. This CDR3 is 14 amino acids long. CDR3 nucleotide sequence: TGTGCCAGCAGCTTAACAGGGGGCATAGACATTCAGTACTTC. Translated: CASSLTGGIDIQYF.

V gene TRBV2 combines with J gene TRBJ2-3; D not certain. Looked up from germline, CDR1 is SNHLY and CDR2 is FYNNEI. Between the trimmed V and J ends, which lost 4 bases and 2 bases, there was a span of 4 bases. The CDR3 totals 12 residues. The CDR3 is CASSADTDTQYF. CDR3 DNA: TGTGCCAGCAGTGCTGACACAGATACGCAGTATTTT.

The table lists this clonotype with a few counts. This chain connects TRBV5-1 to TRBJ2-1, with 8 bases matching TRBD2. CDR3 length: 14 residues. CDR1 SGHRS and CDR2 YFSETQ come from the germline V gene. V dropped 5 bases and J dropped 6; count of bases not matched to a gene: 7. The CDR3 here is CASSGTSALNEQFF. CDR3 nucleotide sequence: TGCGCCAGCAGTGGGACTAGTGCACTCAATGAGCAGTTCTTC. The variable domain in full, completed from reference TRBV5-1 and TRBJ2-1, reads KAGVTQTPRYLIKTRGQQVTLSCSPISGHRSVSWYQQTPGQGLQFLFEYFSETQRNKGNFPGRFSGRQFSNSRSEMNVSTLELGDSALYLCASSGTSALNEQFFGPGTRLTVL.

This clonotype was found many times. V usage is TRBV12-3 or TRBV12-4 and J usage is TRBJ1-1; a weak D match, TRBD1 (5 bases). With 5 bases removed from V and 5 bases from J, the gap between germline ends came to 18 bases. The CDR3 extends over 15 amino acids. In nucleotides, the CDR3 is TGTGCCAGCAGTCCCCTTGGGGGGTTTGGGACTGAAGCTTTCTTT. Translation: CASSPLGGFGTEAFF.

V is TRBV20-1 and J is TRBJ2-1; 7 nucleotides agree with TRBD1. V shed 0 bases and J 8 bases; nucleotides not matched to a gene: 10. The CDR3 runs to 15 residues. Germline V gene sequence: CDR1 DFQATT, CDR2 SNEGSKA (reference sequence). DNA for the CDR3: TGCAGTGCTAGAGACAAAGCAGGGGGAAGCGATGAGCAGTTCTTC. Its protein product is CSARDKAGGSDEQFF.

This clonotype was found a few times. As DNA, the CDR3 is TGTGCCAGCAGCCCGAGCCGGGTGCCCGGGGAGCTGTTTTTT. This sequence encodes CASSPSRVPGELFF. The chain carries TRBV11-3 and TRBJ2-2, with D unresolved. This CDR3 is built from 14 residues. Germline CDR1 is SGHNT and CDR2 is YENEEA. Between the trimmed V and J ends, which lost 5 bases and 6 bases, there was a span of 13 bases.

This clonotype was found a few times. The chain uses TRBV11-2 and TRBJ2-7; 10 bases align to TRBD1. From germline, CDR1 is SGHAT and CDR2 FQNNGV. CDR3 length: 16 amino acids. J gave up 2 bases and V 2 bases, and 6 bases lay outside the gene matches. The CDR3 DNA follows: TGTGCCAGCAGCTTATATAGTGGACAGGGGGCCTACGAGCAGTACTTC. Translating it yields CASSLYSGQGAYEQYF. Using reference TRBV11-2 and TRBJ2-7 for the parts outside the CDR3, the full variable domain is EAGVAQSPRYKIIEKRQSVAFWCNPISGHATLYWYQQILGQGPKLLIQFQNNGVVDDSQLPKDRFSAERLKGVDSTLKIQPAKLEDSAVYLCASSLYSGQGAYEQYFGPGTRLTVT.

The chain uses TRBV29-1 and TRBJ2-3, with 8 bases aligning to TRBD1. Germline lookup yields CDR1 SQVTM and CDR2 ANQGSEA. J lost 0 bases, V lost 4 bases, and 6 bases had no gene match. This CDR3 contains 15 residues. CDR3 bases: TGCAGCGTTGCGGACGACAGGGGTAGCACAGATACGCAGTATTTT. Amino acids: CSVADDRGSTDTQYF.